This is a list of T cell receptor beta chains from one sample in a study of a mutant IDH1 vaccine in newly diagnosed glioma. Their antigen targets remain unknown. The table came from immunoSEQ multiplex PCR; TCRdb's copy has only in-frame clones and leaves some out. Of tens of thousands of clones in the sample, about 77% were seen once. The sample here was PBMCs, taken from a glioma patient whose treatment included an IDH1 peptide vaccine. All receptors derive from a woman in her thirties or forties with glioma. Each CDR3 is given with its conserved first and last residue. D genes are given only for firm matches. A row's size may be missing; if present it is once, few, many or a size class.

V	D	size	J	DNA	CDR3
TRBV19	.	.	TRBJ2-7	TGTGCCAGTACCACCGGGGGGCCCGGGTACGAGCAGTACTTC	CASTTGGPGYEQYF
TRBV6-6	.	.	TRBJ2-2	TGTGCCAGCAATAGCCTTGGGGCCCGGAACACCGGGGAGCTGTTTTTT	CASNSLGARNTGELFF
TRBV18	TRBD1	.	TRBJ1-1	TGTGCCAGCTCCGGGACAGGGGCAAACACTGAAGCTTTCTTT	CASSGTGANTEAFF
TRBV7-8	.	.	TRBJ2-7	TGTGCCAGCACCTTCGGGACGGACTACGAGCAGTACTTC	CASTFGTDYEQYF
TRBV11-2	.	.	TRBJ1-1	TGTGCCAGCAGCCGGCAGAACACTGAAGCTTTCTTT	CASSRQNTEAFF
TRBV5-4	.	.	TRBJ1-6	TGTGCCAGCAGCTTGGAGGGTCAGAGGGATTCACCCCTCCACTTT	CASSLEGQRDSPLHF
TRBV7-9	.	.	TRBJ2-7	TGTGCCAGCAGCCGCGCCAGGGGACCGACCTACGAGCAGTACTTC	CASSRARGPTYEQYF
TRBV7-9	.	once	TRBJ1-1	TGTGCCAGCAGCTTAGATTGGGTGTACACTGAAGCTTTCTTT	CASSLDWVYTEAFF
TRBV4-2	.	.	TRBJ1-2	TGTGCCAGCAGCTCCCGGACAGCTAACTATGGCTACACCTTC	CASSSRTANYGYTF
TRBV4-1	.	.	TRBJ2-4	TGCGCCAGCAGCCAAGGCGCAGGGGAAAACATTCAGTACTTC	CASSQGAGENIQYF
TRBV30	TRBD1	.	TRBJ2-7	TGTGCCTGGAGTACCCGCCTAGGGACAGGGACCTACGAGCAGTACTTC	CAWSTRLGTGTYEQYF
TRBV11-2	TRBD1	.	TRBJ2-1	TGTGCCAGCAGCACCAGACAGGGGGCGAGCTGGAATGAGCAGTTCTTC	CASSTRQGASWNEQFF
TRBV14	.	few	TRBJ2-1	TGTGCCAGCAGCCGTGATTGGAATGAGCAGTTCTTC	CASSRDWNEQFF
TRBV25-1	TRBD1	few	TRBJ1-5	TGTGCCAGCAGTGGAGACAGGGGGCACAGCAATCAGCCCCAGCATTTT	CASSGDRGHSNQPQHF
TRBV7-8	.	.	TRBJ2-4	TGTGCCAGCAGCTTAAAACCGACGGCACGGGGTGGCAAAAACATTCAGTACTTC	CASSLKPTARGGKNIQYF
TRBV4-1	TRBD2	.	TRBJ2-2	TGCGCCAGCAGCCAAGAAGCGGGGGGGTGGACCGGGGAGCTGTTTTTT	CASSQEAGGWTGELFF
TRBV5-1	TRBD1	.	TRBJ1-1	TGCGCCAGCAGAATCACAGCGGGACAGGGCAATACTGAAGCTTTCTTT	CASRITAGQGNTEAFF
TRBV25-1	.	.	TRBJ2-4	TGTGCCAGCAGTGGACAGTTTGGCATTCAGTACTTC	CASSGQFGIQYF
TRBV7-8	TRBD2	.	TRBJ2-3	TGTGCCAGCAGCTTTTGGACTAGCGGGGGCACAGATACGCAGTATTTT	CASSFWTSGGTDTQYF
TRBV29-1	.	.	TRBJ2-5	TGCAGCGTTGCAAACGGGCCCGAGACCCAGTACTTC	CSVANGPETQYF
TRBV2	.	.	TRBJ2-5	TGTGCCAGCAGGCCTGAGTGGGAGACCCAGTACTTC	CASRPEWETQYF
TRBV4-1	TRBD1	.	TRBJ1-5	TGCGCCAGCAGCCCACCGGGACAGGGGAACCAGCCCCAGCATTTT	CASSPPGQGNQPQHF
TRBV2	.	.	TRBJ2-7	TGTGCCAGCAGTGAACACCAGCGACCCTACGAGCAGTACTTC	CASSEHQRPYEQYF
TRBV9	.	.	TRBJ1-1	TGTGCCAGCAGCTATAGAGACAGGAACACTGAAGCTTTCTTT	CASSYRDRNTEAFF
TRBV5-4	TRBD1	.	TRBJ2-7	TGTGCCAGCAGCTTGGGACAGGGGGGATACGAGCAGTACTTC	CASSLGQGGYEQYF
TRBV7-9	.	.	TRBJ2-2	TGTGCCAGCAGGCGACCCAAGGGTTCGGACAGGGAGGGCGGGGAGCTGTTTTTT	CASRRPKGSDREGGELFF
TRBV5-4	.	.	TRBJ1-1	TGTGCCAGCAGCTTGGGCCTAGAGGGGAACACTGAAGCTTTCTTT	CASSLGLEGNTEAFF
TRBV18	.	few	TRBJ1-6	TGTGCCAGCTTACACGGAAATTCACCCCTCCACTTT	CASLHGNSPLHF
TRBV15	.	.	TRBJ1-6	TGTGCCACCAGCCGACTAGGGAATCGTAGACAGATCACCTATAATTCACCCCTCCACTTT	CATSRLGNRRQITYNSPLHF
TRBV10-2	.	.	TRBJ2-7	TGCGCCAGCAGTGGTAACGTCTACGAGCAGTACTTC	CASSGNVYEQYF
TRBV27	TRBD1	.	TRBJ1-6	TGTGCCAGCAGTTCCCGACAGGGGAATAATTCACCCCTCCACTTT	CASSSRQGNNSPLHF
TRBV7-9	.	.	TRBJ2-3	TGTGCCAGCAGCCCAAAACTCCGGGAACAGCAGTATTTT	CASSPKLREQQYF
TRBV5-4	.	few	TRBJ1-1	TGTGCCAGCAGCGCGTGGGGACGCGAAGCTTTCTTT	CASSAWGREAFF
TRBV6-1	.	.	TRBJ2-7	TGTGCCAGCAGGGAGATGATCCACGAGCAGTACTTC	CASREMIHEQYF